The rows below give T cell receptor beta chains drawn from one sample of a study of blood T cell repertoires in COVID-19. Profiling relied on immunoSEQ multiplex PCR, and the TCRdb table lists in-frame clones only, not all of them. The sample holds tens of thousands of clones, roughly 80% seen once. Specimen: peripheral blood. Receptors originate from a man in his sixties or seventies with COVID-19, enrolled during active disease. Each CDR3 is given with its conserved first and last residue. Fields, in order: V gene, clone size, J gene, D gene, CDR3 protein, CDR3 DNA. A D gene is named only where the DNA matches it firmly. The size of a clone is reported for some rows only, either as once, few or many, or as a class for expanded clones.

v_call: TRBV21-1; clone_size: few; j_call: TRBJ1-1; d_call: .; cdr3_aa: CAMPRETNMAFF; cdr3_nt: TGTGCCATGCCCCGGGAGACAAATATGGCTTTCTTT
v_call: TRBV4-1; clone_size: .; j_call: TRBJ1-2; d_call: .; cdr3_aa: CASSQDGGTSGYTF; cdr3_nt: TGCGCCAGCAGCCAAGACGGGGGGACTAGCGGCTACACCTTC
v_call: TRBV5-1; clone_size: once; j_call: TRBJ1-3; d_call: TRBD1; cdr3_aa: CASSLQGAMAGNTIYF; cdr3_nt: TGCGCCAGCAGCTTGCAGGGGGCTATGGCTGGAAACACCATATATTTT
v_call: TRBV4-1; clone_size: .; j_call: TRBJ1-2; d_call: TRBD1; cdr3_aa: CASSQSVGQDYGYTF; cdr3_nt: TGCGCCAGCAGCCAAAGCGTGGGACAGGACTATGGCTACACCTTC
v_call: TRBV18; clone_size: .; j_call: TRBJ1-1; d_call: TRBD1; cdr3_aa: CASSPQTGVATEAFF; cdr3_nt: TGTGCCAGCTCACCACAGACAGGGGTGGCCACTGAAGCTTTCTTT
v_call: TRBV7-8; clone_size: .; j_call: TRBJ1-5; d_call: .; cdr3_aa: CASSPMDSYSNQPQHF; cdr3_nt: TGTGCCAGCAGCCCGATGGACAGTTATAGCAATCAGCCCCAGCATTTT
v_call: TRBV11-2; clone_size: .; j_call: TRBJ2-7; d_call: .; cdr3_aa: CASNLRGVPYEQYF; cdr3_nt: TGTGCCAGCAACTTAAGGGGTGTCCCCTACGAGCAGTACTTC
v_call: TRBV28; clone_size: .; j_call: TRBJ1-1; d_call: .; cdr3_aa: CASSLWTENTEAFF; cdr3_nt: TGTGCCAGCAGTTTATGGACAGAGAACACTGAAGCTTTCTTT
v_call: TRBV28; clone_size: .; j_call: TRBJ1-5; d_call: .; cdr3_aa: CASSWGGQPQHF; cdr3_nt: TGTGCCAGCAGTTGGGGGGGTCAGCCCCAGCATTTT
v_call: TRBV28; clone_size: .; j_call: TRBJ2-5; d_call: .; cdr3_aa: CASQQSSETQYF; cdr3_nt: TGTGCCAGCCAACAGAGTAGTGAGACCCAGTACTTC
v_call: TRBV6-2/TRBV6-3; clone_size: .; j_call: TRBJ2-5; d_call: TRBD2; cdr3_aa: CASSPGLAGRKETQYF; cdr3_nt: TGTGCCAGCAGTCCGGGACTAGCGGGGAGAAAAGAGACCCAGTACTTC
v_call: TRBV6-8; clone_size: .; j_call: TRBJ2-5; d_call: TRBD2; cdr3_aa: CARVTSGLKETQYF; cdr3_nt: TGTGCCAGGGTGACTAGCGGGTTGAAAGAGACCCAGTACTTC
v_call: TRBV19; clone_size: once; j_call: TRBJ1-5; d_call: .; cdr3_aa: CASSSSGSYNQPQHF; cdr3_nt: TGTGCCAGTAGTAGTTCGGGGTCCTATAATCAGCCCCAGCATTTT
v_call: TRBV5-1; clone_size: few; j_call: TRBJ1-2; d_call: TRBD1; cdr3_aa: CASGQGPAYGYTF; cdr3_nt: TGCGCCAGCGGACAGGGGCCGGCCTATGGCTACACCTTC
v_call: TRBV5-1; clone_size: few; j_call: TRBJ1-6; d_call: TRBD1; cdr3_aa: CASRDRGDSPLHF; cdr3_nt: TGCGCCAGCAGGGACAGGGGGGACTCACCCCTCCACTTT
v_call: TRBV24-1; clone_size: many; j_call: TRBJ2-5; d_call: TRBD2; cdr3_aa: CATSDLREGAETQYF; cdr3_nt: TGTGCCACCAGTGATTTACGGGAGGGTGCGGAGACCCAGTACTTC
v_call: TRBV2; clone_size: .; j_call: TRBJ1-2; d_call: TRBD1; cdr3_aa: CASSGPGQGTPDYGYTF; cdr3_nt: TGTGCCAGCAGTGGTCCGGGACAGGGGACCCCCGACTATGGCTACACCTTC
v_call: TRBV15; clone_size: .; j_call: TRBJ2-5; d_call: TRBD1; cdr3_aa: CATSRGDRGIQETQYF; cdr3_nt: TGTGCCACCAGCAGAGGGGACAGGGGCATCCAAGAGACCCAGTACTTC
v_call: TRBV3-1/TRBV3-2; clone_size: .; j_call: TRBJ2-3; d_call: .; cdr3_aa: CASSLTSADTQYF; cdr3_nt: TGTGCCAGCAGCCTTACTAGTGCAGATACGCAGTATTTT
v_call: TRBV6-2/TRBV6-3; clone_size: .; j_call: TRBJ2-5; d_call: .; cdr3_aa: CASSYSKAGQETQYF; cdr3_nt: TGTGCCAGCAGTTACTCGAAGGCGGGGCAAGAGACCCAGTACTTC
v_call: TRBV6-5; clone_size: .; j_call: TRBJ1-5; d_call: TRBD1; cdr3_aa: CASSYPTGSQPQHF; cdr3_nt: TGTGCCAGCAGTTACCCGACAGGGTCACAGCCCCAGCATTTT
v_call: TRBV9; clone_size: .; j_call: TRBJ2-5; d_call: TRBD1; cdr3_aa: CASSVGDRGQETQYF; cdr3_nt: TGTGCCAGCAGCGTAGGGGACAGGGGGCAAGAGACCCAGTACTTC
v_call: TRBV2; clone_size: once; j_call: TRBJ1-6; d_call: .; cdr3_aa: CASSVAGGGNSPLHF; cdr3_nt: TGTGCCAGCAGTGTCGCGGGAGGTGGGAATTCACCCCTCCACTTT
v_call: TRBV19; clone_size: .; j_call: TRBJ2-7; d_call: TRBD1; cdr3_aa: CASSRTGQGVGSDYEQYF; cdr3_nt: TGTGCCAGTAGTAGAACGGGACAGGGGGTAGGATCTGACTACGAGCAGTACTTC
v_call: TRBV9; clone_size: .; j_call: TRBJ2-5; d_call: .; cdr3_aa: CASSPGIVETQYF; cdr3_nt: TGTGCCAGCAGCCCCGGGATAGTCGAGACCCAGTACTTC
v_call: TRBV27; clone_size: once; j_call: TRBJ1-2; d_call: TRBD1; cdr3_aa: CASSRQGTSNYGYTF; cdr3_nt: TGTGCCAGCAGTAGACAGGGGACTTCTAACTATGGCTACACCTTC
v_call: TRBV5-6; clone_size: .; j_call: TRBJ2-2; d_call: TRBD2; cdr3_aa: CASRDGTSGNTGELFF; cdr3_nt: TGTGCCAGCAGAGATGGGACTAGCGGAAACACCGGGGAGCTGTTTTTT
v_call: TRBV19; clone_size: .; j_call: TRBJ2-3; d_call: TRBD1; cdr3_aa: CASSRERQGFTTDTQYF; cdr3_nt: TGTGCCAGTAGTAGAGAGCGACAGGGATTCACAACAGATACGCAGTATTTT
v_call: TRBV11-3; clone_size: .; j_call: TRBJ2-7; d_call: TRBD1; cdr3_aa: CASSSRDSYEQYF; cdr3_nt: TGTGCCAGCAGCTCCCGGGACAGCTACGAGCAGTACTTC
v_call: TRBV28; clone_size: .; j_call: TRBJ2-1; d_call: .; cdr3_aa: CASSISLHEQFF; cdr3_nt: TGTGCCAGCAGCATTAGTCTCCATGAGCAGTTCTTC
v_call: TRBV7-8; clone_size: .; j_call: TRBJ1-4; d_call: TRBD1; cdr3_aa: CASSLGQGYREKLFF; cdr3_nt: TGTGCCAGCAGCCTCGGACAGGGGTATCGAGAAAAACTGTTTTTT